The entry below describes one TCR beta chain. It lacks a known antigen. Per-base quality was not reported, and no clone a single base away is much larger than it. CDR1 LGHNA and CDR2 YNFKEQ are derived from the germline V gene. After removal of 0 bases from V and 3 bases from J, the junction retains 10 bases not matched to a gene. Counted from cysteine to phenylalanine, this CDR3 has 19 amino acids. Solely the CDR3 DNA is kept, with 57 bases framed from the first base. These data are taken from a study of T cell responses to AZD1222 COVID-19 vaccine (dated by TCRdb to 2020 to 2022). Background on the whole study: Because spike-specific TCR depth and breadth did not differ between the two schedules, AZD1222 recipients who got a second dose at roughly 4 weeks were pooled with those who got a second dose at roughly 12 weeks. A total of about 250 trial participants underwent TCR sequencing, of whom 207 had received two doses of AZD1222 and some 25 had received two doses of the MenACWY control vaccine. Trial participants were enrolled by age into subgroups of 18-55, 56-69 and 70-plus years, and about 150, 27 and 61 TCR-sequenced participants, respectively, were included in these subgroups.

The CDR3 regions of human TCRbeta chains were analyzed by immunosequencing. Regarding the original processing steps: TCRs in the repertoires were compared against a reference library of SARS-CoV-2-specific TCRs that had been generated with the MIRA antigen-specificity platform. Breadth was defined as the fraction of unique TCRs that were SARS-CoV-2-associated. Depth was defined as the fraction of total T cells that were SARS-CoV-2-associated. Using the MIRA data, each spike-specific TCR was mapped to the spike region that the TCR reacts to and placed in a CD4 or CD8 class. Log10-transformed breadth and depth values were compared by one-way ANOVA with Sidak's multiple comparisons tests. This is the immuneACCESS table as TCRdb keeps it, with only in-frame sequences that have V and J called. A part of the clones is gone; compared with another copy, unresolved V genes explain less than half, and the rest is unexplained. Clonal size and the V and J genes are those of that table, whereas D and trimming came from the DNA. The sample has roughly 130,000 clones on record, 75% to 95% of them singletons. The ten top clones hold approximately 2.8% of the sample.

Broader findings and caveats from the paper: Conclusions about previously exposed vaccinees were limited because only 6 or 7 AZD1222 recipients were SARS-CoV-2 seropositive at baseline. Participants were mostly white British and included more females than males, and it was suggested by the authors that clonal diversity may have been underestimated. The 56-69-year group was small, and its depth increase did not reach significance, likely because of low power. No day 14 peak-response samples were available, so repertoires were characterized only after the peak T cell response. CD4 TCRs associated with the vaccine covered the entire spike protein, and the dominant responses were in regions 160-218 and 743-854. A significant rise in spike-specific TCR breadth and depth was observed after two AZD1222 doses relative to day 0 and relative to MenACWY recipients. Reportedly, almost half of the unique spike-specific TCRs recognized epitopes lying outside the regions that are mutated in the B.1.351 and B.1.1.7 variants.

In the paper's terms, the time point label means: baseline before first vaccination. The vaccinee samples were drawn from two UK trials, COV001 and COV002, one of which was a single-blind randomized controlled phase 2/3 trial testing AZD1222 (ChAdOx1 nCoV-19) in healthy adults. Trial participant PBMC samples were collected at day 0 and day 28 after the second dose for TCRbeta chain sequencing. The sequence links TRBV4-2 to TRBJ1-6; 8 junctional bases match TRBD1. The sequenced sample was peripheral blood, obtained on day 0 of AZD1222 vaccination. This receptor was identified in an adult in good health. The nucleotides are TGTGCCAGCAGCCAAGATCTTTCGCAGGGGGCCGGCTATAATTCACCCCTCCACTTT. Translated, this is CASSQDLSQGAGYNSPLHF.